A selection of T cell receptor beta chains follows, all from one sample in a study of blood T cell repertoires in COVID-19. TCRdb's copy holds only in-frame clones and misses some; the assay was immunoSEQ multiplex PCR. The table has 490,000 or so clones, around nine tenths seen once. The material sequenced was PBMCs or T cells enriched from blood (not recorded which). The receptors were sampled from a woman aged 60-70 years who had recovered from COVID-19. CDR3s include the opening cysteine and the closing phenylalanine or tryptophan. The order of the fields is J gene, D gene, clone size, V gene, CDR3 protein, CDR3 DNA. A D gene is named only where the DNA matches it firmly. Size tells how often a clone was seen (once, few, many) or the class of an expanded clone, and some rows leave it out.

>TRBJ2-7|.|.|TRBV5-6
CASSLRQLTGYEQYF
TGTGCCAGCAGCTTACGACAGCTCACGGGCTACGAGCAGTACTTC
>TRBJ2-3|.|.|TRBV6-1
CASSGPSTTSTDTQYF
TGTGCCAGCAGTGGACCGAGCACTACTAGCACAGATACGCAGTATTTT
>TRBJ2-1|.|.|TRBV12-5
CASGLGVSYNEQFF
TGTGCTAGTGGTTTGGGAGTTTCCTACAATGAGCAGTTCTTC
>TRBJ2-3|TRBD2|.|TRBV3-1/TRBV3-2
CASSHPYSGGETQYF
TGTGCCAGCAGCCACCCCTATAGCGGGGGGGAAACGCAGTATTTT
>TRBJ2-1|TRBD2|once|TRBV5-1
CASSLGGSSYNEQFF
TGCGCCAGCAGCTTAGGCGGGAGCTCCTACAATGAGCAGTTCTTC
>TRBJ2-5|TRBD1|.|TRBV5-8
CASSLMAGQGYFRIETQYF
TGTGCCAGCAGCTTGATGGCGGGACAGGGGTATTTCAGGATTGAGACCCAGTACTTC
>TRBJ1-5|.|.|TRBV29-1
CSPRGLPQHF
TGCAGCCCGAGGGGGTTGCCCCAGCATTTT
>TRBJ2-1|TRBD2|.|TRBV3-1/TRBV3-2
CASSKLGGSIDEQFF
TGTGCCAGCAGCAAGCTCGGGGGGAGCATCGATGAGCAGTTCTTC
>TRBJ1-2|.|.|TRBV5-8
CASSFGWGTAGGGYTF
TGTGCCAGCAGCTTCGGGTGGGGTACAGCCGGCGGGGGCTACACCTTC
>TRBJ1-3|.|.|TRBV19
CASKISGQGGNTIYF
TGTGCCAGTAAAATCTCCGGGCAGGGAGGAAACACCATATATTTT
>TRBJ1-2|.|.|TRBV12-3/TRBV12-4
CASSLHGGGYTF
TGTGCCAGCAGTTTACACGGGGGTGGCTACACCTTC
>TRBJ2-1|.|.|TRBV9
CASSVLADNNEQFF
TGTGCCAGCAGCGTACTAGCAGACAACAATGAGCAGTTCTTC
>TRBJ1-2|.|.|TRBV7-9
CASSLFLYGYTF
TGTGCCAGCAGCTTATTTCTCTATGGCTACACCTTC
>TRBJ1-1|.|once|TRBV4-1
CASSKAGMNTEAFF
TGCGCCAGCAGCAAGGCAGGGATGAACACTGAAGCTTTCTTT
>TRBJ2-3|.|.|TRBV6-5
CASSRLRSLDTQYF
TGTGCCAGCAGTCGGTTGAGGTCTTTGGATACGCAGTATTTT
>TRBJ1-2|.|.|TRBV24-1
CATSDPREPPGGYTF
TGTGCCACCAGTGATCCCCGGGAACCCCCAGGAGGCTACACCTTC
>TRBJ1-6|.|.|TRBV9
CASSVAQSAGRYSPLHF
TGTGCCAGCAGCGTAGCCCAATCGGCAGGGCGATATTCACCCCTCCACTTT
>TRBJ2-3|.|.|TRBV5-5
CASSLDFGSTQYF
TGTGCCAGCAGCTTGGATTTTGGGAGTACGCAGTATTTT
>TRBJ2-6|.|.|TRBV16
CASSQFSFSGANVLTF
TGTGCCAGCAGCCAATTCTCCTTCTCTGGGGCCAACGTCCTGACTTTC
>TRBJ2-5|.|.|TRBV24-1
CATGTGAETQYF
TGTGCCACCGGGACTGGGGCAGAGACCCAGTACTTC
>TRBJ2-4|.|.|TRBV11-2
CASSFGFVKNIQYF
TGTGCCAGCAGCTTCGGGTTCGTCAAAAACATTCAGTACTTC
>TRBJ1-2|.|.|TRBV5-4
CASSLEGDGNYGYTF
TGTGCCAGCAGCTTGGAAGGGGATGGAAACTATGGCTACACCTTC
>TRBJ1-2|TRBD1|.|TRBV19
CASSPWDRVSGYTF
TGTGCCAGTAGTCCCTGGGACAGGGTTTCTGGCTACACCTTC
>TRBJ2-3|TRBD2|.|TRBV11-2
CASSLLLAGGPQYF
TGTGCCAGCAGCTTACTCCTAGCGGGGGGGCCTCAGTATTTT
>TRBJ2-6|TRBD1|.|TRBV13
CASSLGRDRGSGANVLTF
TGTGCCAGCAGCTTAGGACGGGACAGGGGCTCTGGGGCCAACGTCCTGACTTTC
>TRBJ2-1|.|.|TRBV24-1
CATSDTWGGASYNEQFF
TGTGCCACCAGTGATACGTGGGGGGGGGCCTCCTACAATGAGCAGTTCTTC
>TRBJ1-4|.|few|TRBV14
CASSLRNRNEKLFF
TGTGCCAGCAGCCTAAGGAACAGGAATGAAAAACTGTTTTTT